One sample yielded the 12 T cell receptor beta chains listed below, sequenced in a study of control samples from healthy donors and cancer patients. Sequencing used immunoSEQ multiplex PCR; TCRdb keeps in-frame clones, though not all of them. The table has 170,000 or so clones, 85% to 95% seen once. The sample was blood. All receptors come from a woman in her forties in good health.

The CDR3 sequence is CASSYTGTANTEAFF. The CDR3 region has the DNA TGTGCCAGCAGTTACACGGGGACAGCGAACACTGAAGCTTTCTTT. V usage is TRBV6-5 and J usage is TRBJ1-1; TRBD1 matches at 7 bases. From germline, CDR1 is MNHEY and CDR2 SVGAGI. The trim removed 2 bases at V and 1 base at J, leaving 4 bases unmatched. The CDR3 contains 15 residues.

The chain joins TRBV7-2 to TRBJ1-3; 7 positions agree with TRBD1. The germline gives CDR1 SGHTA, CDR2 FQGNSA. The CDR3 totals 13 residues. V was clipped by 6 bases and J by 4 bases; unmatched bases: 3. This CDR3 is CASRTGTGNTIYF. The CDR3 DNA sequence: TGTGCCAGCAGGACAGGGACCGGAAACACCATATATTTT.

This chain uses TRBV2 with TRBJ1-5; D perhaps matches TRBD1 (6 bases). The V end lost 6 bases, the J end lost 4 bases, and 10 bases lay between the germline ends. The CDR3 has 13 amino acids. Per the germline V gene, CDR1 is SNHLY and CDR2 is FYNNEI. The CDR3 spells CASSRDTNQPQHF. CDR3 in DNA: TGTGCCAGCAGCCGGGACACTAATCAGCCCCAGCATTTT.

This clone was found once. The rearrangement uses TRBV7-9 and TRBJ2-2, with unresolved D. Germline loops: CDR1 SEHNR, CDR2 FQNEAQ (reference sequence). This CDR3 spans 15 amino acids. V lost 5 bases to trimming and J lost 3 bases, with 13 bases between them. CDR3 nucleotides: TGTGCCAGCAGCCCGCCCTCGACGGACACCGGGGAGCTGTTTTTT. It specifies CASSPPSTDTGELFF. Together with reference TRBV7-9 and TRBJ2-2, the CDR3 gives the full variable domain: DTGVSQNPRHKITKRGQNVTFRCDPISEHNRLYWYRQTLGQGPEFLTYFQNEAQLEKSRLLSDRFSAERPKGSFSTLEIQRTEQGDSAMYLCASSPPSTDTGELFFGEGSRLTVL.

The V call is TRBV20-1, the J call TRBJ1-1, with D possibly being TRBD1 (5 bases). The CDR3 has 14 residues. V was clipped by 3 bases and J by 0 bases, with 11 bases between them. Germline V gene lookup returns CDR1 DFQATT and CDR2 SNEGSKA (reference sequence). CDR3 nucleotide sequence: TGCAGTGCTAGTAGGGGCAGCGTGAACACTGAAGCTTTCTTT. This gives the protein CSASRGSVNTEAFF.

The V gene is TRBV3-1 (or the pseudogene TRBV3-2), the J gene TRBJ2-5, with a possible D match to TRBD1 (5 bases). The V and J ends lost 4 bases and 5 bases respectively, with 11 bases between them. This CDR3 is built from 13 residues. Germline V gene sequence: CDR1 LGHDT, CDR2 YNNKEL (reference sequence). In DNA form, the CDR3 reads TGTGCCAGCAGCCTCCAGGGTTTGGAGACCCAGTACTTC. Protein: CASSLQGLETQYF.

The chain links TRBV27 to TRBJ2-1, with 7 bases fitting TRBD2. This CDR3 is built from 15 residues. V was pared by 7 bases and J by 5 bases, with 11 bases of the junction left unmatched. Germline lookup yields CDR1 MNHEY and CDR2 SMNVEV (reference sequence). The DNA for the CDR3 is TGTGCCAGCAATCCCGGTGGGGGGGATCACAATGAGCAGTTCTTC. Translating gives CASNPGGGDHNEQFF.

This clone was seen a single time. V usage is TRBV4-3 and J usage is TRBJ1-5; D remains unclear. There are 17 residues in the CDR3. Germline-derived CDR1 and CDR2 are LGHNA and YSLEER. Trimming cost V 0 bases and J 2 bases, with 14 bases left between them. Here the CDR3 DNA reads TGCGCCAGCAGCCAAGAACCTGCGGGTGTTGGCAATCAGCCCCAGCATTTT. As protein: CASSQEPAGVGNQPQHF.

V usage is TRBV18 and J usage is TRBJ2-7; 8 nucleotides align to TRBD1. Losses at the gene ends were 6 bases for V and 5 bases for J; bases not matched to a gene: 12. There are 15 residues in the CDR3. In germline, CDR1 is KGHSH, CDR2 LQKENI. The CDR3 loop is CASSAYTGGRNEQYF. CDR3 bases: TGTGCCAGCTCCGCTTACACAGGGGGGCGGAACGAGCAGTACTTC.

The chain joins TRBV7-8 to TRBJ2-2; D could derive from TRBD1 or TRBD2 (6 bases each). Germline-derived CDR1 and CDR2 are SGHVS and FQNEAQ. V lost 4 bases to trimming and J lost 0 bases, with 21 bases between them. The CDR3 runs 19 residues. CDR3 bases: TGTGCCAGCAGCTCCTCGATTAGGGGGGTAGAGGCGAACACCGGGGAGCTGTTTTTT. This encodes CASSSSIRGVEANTGELFF.

This rearrangement joins TRBV6-1 to TRBJ1-6; 8 positions agree with TRBD1. The CDR3 sequence is 16 residues long. The V and J ends lost 1 base and 8 bases, in that order; junction bases with no gene match: 7. Germline CDR1 is MNHNS and CDR2 is SASEGT. The CDR3 bases are TGTGCCAGCAGTGAAGGTCGGGGACAGGCCTATTCACCCCTCCACTTT. Translating gives CASSEGRGQAYSPLHF.

The V gene is TRBV7-8, the J gene TRBJ1-1; 9 bases match TRBD1. Germline CDR1 and CDR2: SGHVS and FQNEAQ. After removal of 5 bases from V and 5 bases from J, the junction contained 3 bases not matched to a gene. This CDR3 is built from 13 residues. The CDR3 sequence is CASSPGQGTEAFF. Written as DNA, the CDR3 is TGTGCCAGCAGCCCAGGACAGGGGACTGAAGCTTTCTTT. The entire variable domain, with the rest obtained from reference TRBV7-8 and TRBJ1-1, is as follows: GAGVSQSPRYKVAKRGQDVALRCDPISGHVSLFWYQQALGQGPEFLTYFQNEAQLDKSGLPSDRFFAERPEGSVSTLKIQRTQQEDSAVYLCASSPGQGTEAFFGQGTRLTVV.